Listed below are T cell receptor beta chains from one sample, sequenced in a study of Ad26.COV2.S vaccination and SARS-CoV-2 variants. Here immunoSEQ multiplex PCR was the method, and the copy in TCRdb shows in-frame clones only, minus some. This table has about 390,000 clones, roughly nine tenths appearing once. The sequencing used peripheral blood, collected in a trial of Ad26.COV2.S vaccine versus placebo. Source of these receptors: a person aged 18-65 years who received the Ad26.COV2.S COVID-19 vaccine or a placebo. Each CDR3 is given with its conserved first and last residue. The order of the fields is J gene, clone size, V gene, D gene, CDR3 DNA, CDR3 protein. The D gene is left open where the match is weak. Rows give clone size only sometimes, using once, few, many, or a class for an expanded clone.

J gene: TRBJ2-4; clone size: few; V gene: TRBV3-1/TRBV3-2; D gene: -; CDR3 DNA: TGTGCCAGCAGCCAAGGAGGGGGTTTGGACATTCAGTACTTC; CDR3 protein: CASSQGGGLDIQYF
J gene: TRBJ1-2; clone size: -; V gene: TRBV18; D gene: -; CDR3 DNA: TGTGCCAGCTCACCACCAATCACCGGGGCGAGGGGCTATGGCTACACCTTC; CDR3 protein: CASSPPITGARGYGYTF
J gene: TRBJ2-1; clone size: -; V gene: TRBV6-2/TRBV6-3; D gene: -; CDR3 DNA: TGTGCCAGCAGTTATGGAGGGTACTCCTACAATGAGCAGTTCTTC; CDR3 protein: CASSYGGYSYNEQFF
J gene: TRBJ1-1; clone size: -; V gene: TRBV18; D gene: -; CDR3 DNA: TGTGCCAGCTCACCACCTGGTGCCCGCAGGGTCGCTTTCTTT; CDR3 protein: CASSPPGARRVAFF
J gene: TRBJ2-2; clone size: -; V gene: TRBV18; D gene: -; CDR3 DNA: TGTGCCAGCTCCCTCACTGGTACCACGAACACCGGGGAGCTGTTTTTT; CDR3 protein: CASSLTGTTNTGELFF
J gene: TRBJ2-2; clone size: few; V gene: TRBV5-6; D gene: -; CDR3 DNA: TGTGCCAGCAGCTTGTTGGGAGCCGGGGAGCTGTTTTTT; CDR3 protein: CASSLLGAGELFF
J gene: TRBJ1-5; clone size: -; V gene: TRBV4-1; D gene: -; CDR3 DNA: TGCGCCAGCAGCCAACTGGACGGGCTTCAGCCCCAGCATTTT; CDR3 protein: CASSQLDGLQPQHF
J gene: TRBJ2-5; clone size: -; V gene: TRBV6-5; D gene: -; CDR3 DNA: TGTGCCAGCAGTTATTGGCTGGGGGAAGAGACCCAGTACTTC; CDR3 protein: CASSYWLGEETQYF
J gene: TRBJ1-3; clone size: -; V gene: TRBV6-5; D gene: -; CDR3 DNA: TGTGCCAGCAGTAGGGGAAACACCATATATTTT; CDR3 protein: CASSRGNTIYF
J gene: TRBJ1-2; clone size: -; V gene: TRBV5-1; D gene: -; CDR3 DNA: TGCGCCAGCAGCTCAATACAGGGAGTTGGCGGCTACACCTTC; CDR3 protein: CASSSIQGVGGYTF
J gene: TRBJ1-1; clone size: few; V gene: TRBV27; D gene: TRBD1; CDR3 DNA: TGTGCCAGCAGTTTACACCGGGACAGCCCTGAAGCTTTCTTT; CDR3 protein: CASSLHRDSPEAFF
J gene: TRBJ2-5; clone size: once; V gene: TRBV19; D gene: TRBD2; CDR3 DNA: TGTGCCAGTAGTATGGGACTAGGAGAGACCCAGTACTTC; CDR3 protein: CASSMGLGETQYF
J gene: TRBJ2-1; clone size: -; V gene: TRBV15; D gene: -; CDR3 DNA: TGTGCCACCAGCAGAGGGGGGTTAGAACAGTTCTTC; CDR3 protein: CATSRGGLEQFF